The subject of this entry is one T cell receptor beta chain. This sample stems from a study of CD8 T cells in Susac syndrome. The CDR3 spans 13 residues. Trimming left V 6 bases short and J 1 base short, with 9 bases between. The multiple sclerosis controls were treatment-naive patients, and their relapsing-remitting disease was stable or active. Random hexamers primed reverse transcription of about 0.5 to 1 ug RNA. An immunoSEQ multiplex PCR generated amplified TCR beta CDR3 products spanning 54 Vbeta and 13 Jbeta. TCRdb itself ran the immunoSEQ multiplex PCR reads through MiXCR, one entry per CDR3 protein. The sample has some 400,000 distinct CDR3 sequences; around 83% are singletons.

Specimen: CD8+ T cells from PBMCs. The source is a human donor with multiple sclerosis. The chain couples TRBV12-3 or TRBV12-4 to TRBJ2-5; D gene uncertain. The CDR3 protein is CASSKTSQETQYF. The CDR3 nucleotides read TGTGCCAGCAGCAAGACTTCCCAAGAGACCCAGTACTTC.